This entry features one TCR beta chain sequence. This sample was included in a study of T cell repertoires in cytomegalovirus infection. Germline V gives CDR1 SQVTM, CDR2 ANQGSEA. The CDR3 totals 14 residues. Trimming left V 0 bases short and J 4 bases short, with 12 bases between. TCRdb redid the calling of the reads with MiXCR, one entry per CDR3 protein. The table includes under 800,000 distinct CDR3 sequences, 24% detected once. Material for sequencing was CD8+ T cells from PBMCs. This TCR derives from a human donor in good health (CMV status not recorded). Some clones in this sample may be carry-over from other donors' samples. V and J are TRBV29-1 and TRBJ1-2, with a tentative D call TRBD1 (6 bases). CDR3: CSVEDQRTAYGYTF. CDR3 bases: TGCAGCGTTGAAGATCAGAGGACAGCCTATGGCTACACCTTC.